This TCR beta chain was sequenced for a study of Ad26.COV2.S vaccination and SARS-CoV-2 variants. This clone appeared once. Sample treatment: over 15 received Ad26.COV2.S at low or high dose, single or two shots; a few received placebo; per-sample allocation not given. Specimen acquisition occurred on day 63 following the initial vaccine or placebo injection. Only in-frame clones appear in the TCRdb table, and some are missing; sequencing was by immunoSEQ multiplex PCR. Of 350,000 to 400,000 clones listed, 75% to 90% were seen once; the top ten hold about 1.9%. V gave up 7 bases and J gave up 12 bases, with 19 bases separating them. This CDR3 is 13 amino acids long.

The sequencing used peripheral blood, collected in a trial of Ad26.COV2.S vaccine versus placebo. The chain recombines TRBV12-3 or TRBV12-4 with TRBJ2-1, with TRBD1 as a possible D gene (6 bases). This TCR came from a person between 18 and 59 years old who received the Ad26.COV2.S COVID-19 vaccine or a placebo. The CDR3 protein is CASTDSNRVRQFF. CDR3 nucleotide sequence: TGTGCCAGCACCGACTCTAACAGGGTGAGGCAGTTCTTC.